The next 19 T cell receptor beta chains were all read from a single sample in a study of sequential checkpoint blockade in melanoma. Sequencing used immunoSEQ multiplex PCR; TCRdb keeps in-frame clones, though not all of them. This repertoire shows some 30,000 clones, 82% found once; its top ten account for about 17%. Treatment noted: randomized to nivolumab then ipilimumab (arm A) or the reverse (arm B). The sequencing here drew on CD8+ T cells sorted from blood (inferred from file names), taken from a patient given nivolumab and ipilimumab in sequence. These receptors were taken from a human donor with melanoma.

V usage is TRBV7-9 and J usage is TRBJ1-2; D ambiguous. The V and J ends lost 4 bases and 6 bases respectively, with 15 bases between them. Germline CDR1 is SEHNR and CDR2 is FQNEAQ (reference sequence). The CDR3 is 14 amino acids. The CDR3 coding sequence is TGTGCCAGCAGCTACCCCGGGATAGGCCATGGCTACACCTTC. Translation: CASSYPGIGHGYTF.

This chain connects TRBV10-3 to TRBJ2-5; maybe TRBD1 (6 bases). The germline V and J ends were trimmed by 4 bases and 4 bases, with 10 bases remaining between them. Germline V gene data show CDR1 as ENHRY and CDR2 as SYGVKD. This CDR3 contains 13 residues. The CDR3 protein is CAISGQVGETQYF. CDR3 DNA sequence: TGTGCCATCAGTGGACAGGTCGGAGAGACCCAGTACTTC.

The chain is built from TRBV9 and TRBJ1-3, with TRBD1 identical over 9 bases. The junction had 3 bases not matched to a gene; V was cut back by 4 bases and J by 7 bases. The CDR3 loop spans 13 amino acids. The germline V gene encodes CDR1 SGDLS and CDR2 YYNGEE. The CDR3 DNA is TGTGCCAGCAGCCTCGACAGGGGGAACACCATATATTTT. It codes for CASSLDRGNTIYF.

This clone was detected only once. The same CDR3 also results from other DNA sequences found in this sample. This rearrangement joins TRBV27 to TRBJ2-7; 8 bases map to TRBD1. The germline gives CDR1 MNHEY, CDR2 SMNVEV (reference sequence). After removal of 6 bases from V and 7 bases from J, the junction contained 14 bases not matched to a gene. The CDR3 sequence is 15 residues long. CDR3 loop: CASSPFTGGVGEQYF. The CDR3 DNA reads TGTGCCAGCAGCCCCTTTACAGGGGGAGTTGGGGAGCAGTACTTC.

The chain is built from TRBV27 and TRBJ2-5; the match to TRBD1 covers 9 bases. The CDR3 contains 14 residues. Germline V gives CDR1 MNHEY, CDR2 SMNVEV (reference sequence). V trimming: 8 bases; J trimming: 2 bases; junction bases outside the gene matches: 6. This CDR3 is CASWSTGGQETQYF. DNA of the CDR3: TGTGCCAGCTGGTCGACAGGGGGGCAAGAGACCCAGTACTTC.

Regarding this clone: Other DNA sequences from this sample encode an identical CDR3 as well. The rearrangement joins TRBV27 to TRBJ1-3, with TRBD1 identical over 7 bases. V dropped 6 bases and J dropped 7; count of bases not matched to a gene: 12. The CDR3 spans 15 residues. The germline gives CDR1 MNHEY, CDR2 SMNVEV (reference sequence). The CDR3 nucleotides read TGTGCCAGCAGGAACCTAGGACAGGAGGGGAACACCATATATTTT. Encoded protein: CASRNLGQEGNTIYF.

This clone is classed as medium-sized. The V gene is TRBV21-1, the J gene TRBJ1-6; the table's D call TRBD1 went unverified against the DNA. TRBV21-1 represents a pseudogene. The CDR3 is 13 amino acids. The CDR3 reads CAIRHSYNSPLHF. DNA for the CDR3: TGTGCCATCCGGCACAGTTATAATTCACCCCTCCACTTT.

The chain is built from TRBV5-5 and TRBJ1-1; 7 bases are shared with TRBD1. Unmatched junction bases numbered 5, after V lost 5 bases and J lost 7 bases. Germline CDR1 is SGHKS and CDR2 is YYEKEE (reference sequence). This CDR3 region has 12 residues. This CDR3 is CASRGQGVEAFF. The CDR3 nucleotides read TGTGCCAGCAGGGGGCAGGGGGTTGAAGCTTTCTTT. Looking up the rest from reference TRBV5-5 and TRBJ1-1 gives the full variable domain: DAGVTQSPTHLIKTRGQQVTLRCSPISGHKSVSWYQQVLGQGPQFIFQYYEKEERGRGNFPDRFSARQFPNYSSELNVNALLLGDSALYLCASRGQGVEAFFGQGTRLTVV.

The chain couples TRBV28 to TRBJ1-1, with 8 bases lining up with TRBD1. Germline values: CDR1 MDHEN, CDR2 SYDVKM. The CDR3 sequence is 14 residues long. J lost 6 bases, V lost 6 bases, and 9 bases had no gene match. This CDR3 is CASSLPGQGPEAFF. For the CDR3, the DNA is TGTGCCAGCAGCTTACCCGGACAGGGCCCTGAAGCTTTCTTT.

The gene calls are TRBV10-3 and TRBJ2-3, with D hard to call. V lost 10 bases and J 6 bases, leaving 11 bases between the germline ends. The germline V gene has CDR1 ENHRY and CDR2 SYGVKD. This CDR3 is built from 11 residues. CDR3 DNA sequence: TGTGCCAGCATGAGTACGGATACGCAGTATTTT. This encodes CASMSTDTQYF.

V and J are TRBV10-3 and TRBJ2-7, with 7 bases matching TRBD2. Per germline, CDR1 ENHRY and CDR2 SYGVKD. Losses at the gene ends were 3 bases for V and 2 bases for J; bases not matched to a gene: 7. This CDR3 is built from 15 residues. For the CDR3, the DNA is TGTGCCATCAGTGAATTAACTAGCGTCACCTACGAGCAGTACTTC. It yields the protein CAISELTSVTYEQYF.

V gene TRBV2 combines with J gene TRBJ1-4, with 7 bases matching TRBD1. The trim removed 4 bases at V and 7 bases at J, leaving 3 bases unmatched. The CDR3 length is 13 residues. Germline V CDR1 and CDR2: SNHLY, FYNNEI. The CDR3 DNA sequence: TGTGCCAGCAGTGGACAGGGAAGTGAAAAACTGTTTTTT. Residues: CASSGQGSEKLFF.

The genes are TRBV6-6 and TRBJ2-7; no firm D call. V lost 2 bases and J 2 bases, leaving 10 bases between the germline ends. The germline V gene has CDR1 MNHNY and CDR2 SVGAGI (reference sequence). This CDR3 is built from 14 residues. CDR3: CASSYTEIPYEQYF. CDR3 DNA sequence: TGTGCCAGCAGTTACACGGAGATTCCCTACGAGCAGTACTTC.

The V call is TRBV4-3, the J call TRBJ1-2; tentatively, D is TRBD1 (5 bases). The CDR3 runs to 13 residues. The V and J ends lost 1 base and 3 bases respectively, with 6 bases between them. CDR1 is LGHNA, CDR2 YSLEER, per germline. CDR3 coding DNA: TGCGCCAGCAGCCAAGGACAGTACTATGGCTACACCTTC. This sequence encodes CASSQGQYYGYTF.

This chain links TRBV4-1 with TRBJ2-7; D is ambiguous. Trimming cost V 1 base and J 3 bases, with 10 bases left between them. This CDR3 is 14 amino acids long. Germline assignment: CDR1 MGHRA and CDR2 YSYEKL. For the CDR3, the DNA is TGCGCCAGCAGCCAAGGTGTTAGCCGCTACGAGCAGTACTTC. Its protein is CASSQGVSRYEQYF.

V usage is TRBV27 and J usage is TRBJ2-1, with TRBD1 matching 7 bases. The CDR3 totals 15 residues. Germline V gene data show CDR1 as MNHEY and CDR2 as SMNVEV (reference sequence). The V segment lost 4 bases and the J segment 7 bases; nucleotides outside the gene matches: 10. CDR3 loop: CASSSRGRRLNEQFF. The CDR3, as DNA: TGTGCCAGCAGTTCGAGGGGGCGCCGGCTGAATGAGCAGTTCTTC.

The chain carries TRBV9 and TRBJ2-7; tentative D call: TRBD1 (6 bases). The ends were cut back, 5 bases at V and 0 bases at J, with 18 bases in the middle. Germline CDR1 and CDR2: SGDLS and YYNGEE. The CDR3 is 16 residues long. CDR3 sequence: CASSSPRDKNSYEQYF. The CDR3 bases are TGTGCCAGCAGTTCCCCCCGGGACAAGAACTCCTACGAGCAGTACTTC.

This clone appeared a few times. The genes are TRBV30 and TRBJ2-7; D possibly corresponds to TRBD2 (5 bases). Germline lookup yields CDR1 GTSNPN and CDR2 SVGIG (reference sequence). CDR3 length: 13 amino acids. Trimming took off 3 bases at V and 1 base at J, with 10 bases between the two ends. The CDR3 protein is CAWSHGLSYEQYF. In nucleotides, the CDR3 is TGTGCCTGGAGCCATGGACTTTCCTACGAGCAGTACTTC.

The rearrangement joins TRBV21-1 to TRBJ1-3; TRBD1 was called by the table and not checked on the DNA. TRBV21-1 is a recognized pseudogene. This CDR3 contains 14 residues. CDR3 coding DNA: TGTGCCAGCAGCAAAGCCTGGGGGCGGGACACCATATATTTT. It translates to CASSKAWGRDTIYF.